This TCR beta chain was identified in a study of blood T cell repertoires in COVID-19. Background on the study: Acute and convalescent COVID-19 specimens originated in the United States, Italy and Spain. T cells, B-cell-depleted T cells, or PBMCs supplied cDNA or gDNA.

The J segment lost 11 bases and the V segment lost 7 bases, leaving 10 bases of the junction unmatched. Germline-derived CDR1 and CDR2 are SGHRS and YFSETQ. The CDR3 is made up of 14 amino acids. As originally analysed: How many nucleated cells were present was estimated from reference gene primer amplification. Libraries were prepared by immunoSEQ multiplex PCR; TCRdb keeps only in-frame clonotypes and omits some of them. V, J and clone size derive from that table, while D and trimming were established from the DNA sequence. The data contain approximately 130,000 clones, about four fifths of them singletons.

Sequenced material: peripheral blood. The chain has TRBV5-1 and TRBJ2-1, with 12 bases lining up with TRBD1. This clonotype was sampled from a man aged 80 or over with acute or convalescent COVID-19. The chain's CDR3 is CASSKPGQGAKQFF. DNA for the CDR3: TGCGCCAGCTCAAAGCCGGGACAGGGGGCAAAGCAGTTCTTC.